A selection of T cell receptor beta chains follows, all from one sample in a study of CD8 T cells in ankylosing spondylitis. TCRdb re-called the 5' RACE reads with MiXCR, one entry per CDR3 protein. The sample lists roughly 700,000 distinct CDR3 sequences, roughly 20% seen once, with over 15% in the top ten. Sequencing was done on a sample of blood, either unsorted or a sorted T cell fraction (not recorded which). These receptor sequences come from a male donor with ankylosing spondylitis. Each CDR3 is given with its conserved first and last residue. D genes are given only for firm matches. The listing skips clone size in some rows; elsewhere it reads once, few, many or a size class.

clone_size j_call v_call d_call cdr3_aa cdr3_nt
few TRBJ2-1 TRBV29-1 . CSVVVSSYNEQFF TGCAGCGTGGTGGTCAGCTCCTACAATGAGCAGTTCTTC
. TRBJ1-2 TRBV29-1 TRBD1 CSVRDRGEYGYTF TGCAGCGTCCGGGACAGGGGGGAGTATGGCTACACCTTC
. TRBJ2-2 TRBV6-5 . CASSYSPTFDWGAGELFF TGTGCCAGCAGTTACTCGCCGACTTTTGATTGGGGTGCCGGGGAGCTGTTTTTT
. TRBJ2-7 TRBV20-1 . CSANSYRERSYEQYF TGCAGTGCTAATTCCTACAGGGAACGATCCTACGAGCAGTACTTC
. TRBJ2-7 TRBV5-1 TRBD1 CASSLVQGAGGEQYF TGCGCCAGCAGCTTGGTTCAGGGGGCCGGAGGCGAGCAGTACTTC
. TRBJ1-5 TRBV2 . CASEDRRISNQPQHF TGTGCCAGCGAGGACAGAAGAATAAGCAATCAGCCCCAGCATTTT
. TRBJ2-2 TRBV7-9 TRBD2 CASSPRREGPNTGELFF TGTGCCAGCAGCCCCAGGAGGGAGGGCCCGAACACCGGGGAGCTGTTTTTT
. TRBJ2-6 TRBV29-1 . CSVVGGLTGANVLTF TGCAGCGTTGTCGGGGGCCTAACTGGGGCCAACGTCCTGACTTTC
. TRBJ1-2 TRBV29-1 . CSVERGGYGYTF TGCAGCGTTGAACGGGGTGGCTATGGCTACACCTTC
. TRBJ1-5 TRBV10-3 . CARARDENGPQHF TGTGCCAGGGCCCGGGACGAAAATGGGCCCCAGCATTTT
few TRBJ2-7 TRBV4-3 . CASSQAHSGAYEQYF TGCGCCAGCAGCCAAGCCCATAGCGGCGCCTACGAGCAGTACTTC
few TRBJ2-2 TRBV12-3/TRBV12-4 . CALRVESHTGELFF TGTGCCCTCAGAGTGGAAAGCCATACCGGGGAGCTGTTTTTT
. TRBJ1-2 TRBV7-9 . CASSFGDLGLNYGYTF TGTGCCAGCAGCTTCGGGGACCTCGGACTTAACTATGGCTACACCTTC
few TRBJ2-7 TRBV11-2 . CASSLYDYEQYF TGTGCCAGCAGCTTATACGACTACGAGCAGTACTTC
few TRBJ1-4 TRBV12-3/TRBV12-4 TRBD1 CASSTRTGFEKLFF TGTGCCAGCAGTACCCGGACAGGGTTTGAAAAACTGTTTTTT
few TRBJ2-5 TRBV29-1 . CSVVGGKETQYF TGCAGCGTTGTTGGGGGGAAAGAGACCCAGTACTTC
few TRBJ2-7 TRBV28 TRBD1 CASSLEGADYEQYF TGTGCCAGCAGTTTAGAGGGGGCCGACTACGAGCAGTACTTC
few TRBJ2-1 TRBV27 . CASSFEGNNEQFF TGTGCCAGCAGTTTTGAGGGCAACAATGAGCAGTTCTTC
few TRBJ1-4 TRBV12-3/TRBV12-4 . CASRPEATNEKLFF TGTGCCAGCAGACCCGAGGCAACTAATGAAAAACTGTTTTTT
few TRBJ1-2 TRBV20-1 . CSARDGGGFGYGYTF TGCAGTGCTAGAGATGGGGGGGGCTTTGGCTATGGCTACACCTTC
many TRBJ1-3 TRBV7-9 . CASSPRAEAGNTIYF TGTGCCAGCAGCCCAAGGGCAGAGGCTGGAAACACCATATATTTT
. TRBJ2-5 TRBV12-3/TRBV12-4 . CASSLYLNQETQYF TGTGCCAGCAGTTTATACCTAAATCAAGAGACCCAGTACTTC
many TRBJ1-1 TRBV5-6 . CASSLEGEDTEAFF TGTGCCAGCAGCTTGGAAGGGGAGGACACTGAAGCTTTCTTT
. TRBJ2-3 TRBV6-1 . CASSAQGGQYF TGTGCCAGCAGTGCCCAGGGTGGCCAGTATTTT
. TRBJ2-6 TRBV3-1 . CASSQSQVPRSGANVLTF TGTGCCAGCAGCCAATCGCAGGTACCCCGCTCTGGGGCCAACGTCCTGACTTTC
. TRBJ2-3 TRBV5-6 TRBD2 CASSLRVQRERQDTQYF TGTGCCAGCAGCTTGAGAGTCCAGCGGGAGCGGCAGGATACGCAGTATTTT
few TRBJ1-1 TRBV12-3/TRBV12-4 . CASSSTDRGEGAFF TGTGCCAGCAGTTCAACTGACCGGGGAGAGGGAGCTTTCTTT
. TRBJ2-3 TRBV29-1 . CSVEDLRRSTDTQYF TGCAGCGTTGAAGATCTTCGCCGTAGCACAGATACGCAGTATTTT
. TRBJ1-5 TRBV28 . CASSLASQPQHF TGTGCCAGCAGTTTAGCTTCCCAGCCCCAGCATTTT
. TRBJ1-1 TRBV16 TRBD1 CASSQSRGTGTIMNTEAFF TGTGCCAGCAGCCAATCGAGGGGGACAGGGACGATCATGAACACTGAAGCTTTCTTT
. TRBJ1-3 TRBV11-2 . CASSLTQRGGREGGNTIYF TGTGCCAGCAGCCTAACCCAACGCGGGGGGCGAGAAGGCGGAAACACCATATATTTT
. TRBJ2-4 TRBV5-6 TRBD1 CASSLAGQLAKNIQYF TGTGCCAGCAGCTTGGCGGGACAGCTAGCCAAAAACATTCAGTACTTC
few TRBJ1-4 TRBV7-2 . CASSSEGATNEKLFF TGTGCCAGCAGCTCAGAGGGTGCAACTAATGAAAAACTGTTTTTT
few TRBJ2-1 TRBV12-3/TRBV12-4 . CASSGGYNNEQFF TGTGCCAGCAGTGGGGGCTATAACAATGAGCAGTTCTTC
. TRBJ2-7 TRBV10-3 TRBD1 CAIMGQSSYEQYF TGTGCCATCATGGGACAGAGCTCCTACGAGCAGTACTTC
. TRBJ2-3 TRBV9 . CASSVVGRADTQYF TGTGCCAGCAGCGTAGTAGGTAGAGCAGATACGCAGTATTTT
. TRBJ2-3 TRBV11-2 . CASSLLLAPDTQYF TGTGCCAGCAGCTTACTCCTAGCCCCAGATACGCAGTATTTT
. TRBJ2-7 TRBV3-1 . CASSRGRGDEQYF TGTGCCAGCAGCCGGGGCAGGGGAGACGAGCAGTACTTC
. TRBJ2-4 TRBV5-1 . CASSLSGTLNGAKNIQYF TGCGCCAGCAGCTTGTCCGGGACACTCAACGGAGCCAAAAACATTCAGTACTTC
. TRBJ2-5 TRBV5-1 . CASSLDPLSKTQYF TGCGCCAGCAGCTTGGATCCCCTTTCTAAGACCCAGTACTTC
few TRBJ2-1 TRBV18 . CASSRTTGNTYNEQFF TGTGCCAGCTCACGGACAACAGGGAATACCTACAATGAGCAGTTCTTC
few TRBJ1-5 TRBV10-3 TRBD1 CAIIDRGNNQPQHF TGTGCCATCATAGACAGGGGGAACAATCAGCCCCAGCATTTT
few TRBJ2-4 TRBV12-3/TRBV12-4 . CASRQAKNIQYF TGTGCCAGCAGACAAGCCAAAAACATTCAGTACTTC
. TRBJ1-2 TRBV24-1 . CATSVVTGYGYTF TGTGCCACCAGCGTCGTGACGGGCTATGGCTACACCTTC
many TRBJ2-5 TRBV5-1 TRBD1 CASSRTGKETQYF TGCGCCAGCAGCAGGACAGGAAAAGAGACCCAGTACTTC